These 22 T cell receptor beta chains share one sample of origin, sequenced in a study of T cell repertoires in cytomegalovirus infection. TCRdb recomputed calls from the reads with MiXCR, one row per CDR3 protein. The sample holds 65,000 to 95,000 distinct CDR3 sequences; about 4% are singletons and the top ten take around 4.4%. The specimen was PBMCs. These receptors were obtained from a human donor in good health (CMV status not recorded). Some clones in this sample may be carry-over from other donors' samples.

The sample holds many counts of this clonotype. The chain joins TRBV18 to TRBJ1-5; the D is unclear. The ends were cut back, 4 bases at V and 0 bases at J, with 19 bases in the middle. The CDR3 covers 18 residues. From germline, CDR1 is KGHSH and CDR2 LQKENI. The CDR3 bases are TGTGCCAGCTCACTGGTTAGGACGGATGGTTATAGCAATCAGCCCCAGCATTTT. Translation: CASSLVRTDGYSNQPQHF.

This clonotype was recorded many times. CDR3 sequence (DNA): TGTGCCACCACGGACAGGGGGCCGGGTGGCAATCAGCCCCAGCATTTT. Translating it yields CATTDRGPGGNQPQHF. This rearrangement joins TRBV19 to TRBJ1-5; TRBD1 aligns across 11 bases. CDR1 is LNHDA and CDR2 is SQIVND in the germline V gene (reference sequence). The V gene end was trimmed by 10 bases and the J gene end by 2 bases; junction bases not matched to a gene: 10. The CDR3 extends over 16 amino acids.

This clonotype was seen only a few times. J is TRBJ1-1 and V is TRBV27, with a weak D call TRBD1 (6 bases). Germline CDR1 reads MNHEY; CDR2 reads SMNVEV (reference sequence). V shed 7 bases and J shed 5 bases, with 14 bases lying between them. This CDR3 is 13 amino acids long. CDR3 in DNA: TGTGCCAGCATCTTGGGGGGCATGACTGAAGCTTTCTTT. Translating gives CASILGGMTEAFF.

The table lists this clonotype with many counts. V gene TRBV29-1 combines with J gene TRBJ2-3, with D uncertain. The length of the CDR3 is 14 residues. CDR1 and CDR2 (germline): SQVTM, ANQGSEA. V was clipped by 1 base and J by 2 bases, with 10 bases between them. CDR3 residues: CSVEVGSPTDTQYF. The CDR3 DNA is TGCAGCGTTGAAGTTGGTTCGCCCACAGATACGCAGTATTTT.

This clonotype was recorded many times. The rearrangement joins TRBV12-3 or TRBV12-4 to TRBJ2-3; D gene unclear. Trimming took 10 bases from V and 3 from J, leaving 8 bases between them. The CDR3 has 11 amino acids. This chain's CDR3 is CAIAVTDTQYF. As DNA, the CDR3 is TGTGCCATTGCGGTGACAGATACGCAGTATTTT.

This clonotype came up many times. J is TRBJ1-4 and V is TRBV12-3 or TRBV12-4; no reliable D call. CDR3 length equals 14 residues. V was clipped by 6 bases and J by 4 bases, with 12 bases between them. In DNA, the CDR3 is TGTGCCAGCAGCCCTTCGGGGAATAATGAAAAACTGTTTTTT. This translates into CASSPSGNNEKLFF.

This clonotype came up many times. The chain joins TRBV6-1 to TRBJ1-1; 8 bases fit TRBD1. Germline CDR1 is MNHNS and CDR2 is SASEGT. V was pared by 5 bases and J by 5 bases, with 4 bases of the junction left unmatched. The CDR3 length is 13 residues. The CDR3 loop is CASSWRQGTEAFF. The CDR3 bases are TGTGCCAGCAGTTGGAGACAGGGGACTGAAGCTTTCTTT.

This clonotype was seen at least ten times. The CDR3 here is CASSSRQRNYGYTF. DNA for the CDR3: TGTGCCAGCAGCTCCCGACAGCGAAACTATGGCTACACCTTC. This sequence joins TRBV7-2 and TRBJ1-2; possibly TRBD1 for D (5 bases). Trimming stripped 4 bases from V and 2 bases from J, with 11 bases between. The CDR3 has 14 amino acids. The germline V gene has CDR1 SGHTA and CDR2 FQGNSA.

This clonotype came up many times. The chain carries TRBV6-2 or TRBV6-3 and TRBJ1-5, with 7 positions matching TRBD1. Germline V gene sequence: CDR1 MNHEY, CDR2 SVGEGT. This CDR3 comprises 15 residues. Trimming removed 8 bases from V and 6 bases from J; junction bases left unmatched: 13. The CDR3 DNA reads TGTGCCAGCCTAAGCTCCGGACAGGTTGGTCAGCCCCAGCATTTT. This codes for CASLSSGQVGQPQHF.

This clonotype was counted ten times or more. The chain joins TRBV23-1 to TRBJ2-1; D possibly corresponds to TRBD1 (6 bases). TRBV23-1 is classed as an ORF, of uncertain function. The V and J ends lost 7 bases and 1 base respectively, with 26 bases between them. The CDR3 loop spans 19 amino acids. CDR3 residues: CASICSGGGRNVSYNEQFF. The CDR3 DNA sequence: TGCGCCAGCATTTGTTCGGGTGGGGGCCGGAACGTTTCCTACAATGAGCAGTTCTTC.

This clonotype is termed medium-sized. The rearrangement links TRBV7-2 to TRBJ1-1; D is possibly TRBD1 (6 bases). Germline V lookup: CDR1 SGHTA, CDR2 FQGNSA. The length of the CDR3 is 15 residues. Trimming left V 5 bases short and J 4 bases short, with 17 bases between. The chain's CDR3 is CASSPPTGMTTEAFF. The CDR3 DNA reads TGTGCCAGCAGCCCACCGACAGGAATGACCACTGAAGCTTTCTTT.

The sample holds many counts of this clonotype. J is TRBJ2-3 and V is TRBV27; either TRBD1 or TRBD2 may fit D (6 bases each). The V end lost 3 bases, the J end lost 5 bases, and 12 bases lay between the germline ends. From germline, CDR1 is MNHEY and CDR2 SMNVEV (reference sequence). The CDR3 runs to 14 residues. The CDR3 nucleotides read TGTGCCAGCAGTTTTTGGGGGGCGCGAGATACGCAGTATTTT. It translates to CASSFWGARDTQYF.

This clonotype came up many times. This chain links TRBV6-2 or TRBV6-3 with TRBJ2-5; 10 bases are shared with TRBD2. The V gene end was trimmed by 7 bases and the J gene end by 2 bases; junction bases not matched to a gene: 4. CDR1 is MNHEY and CDR2 is SVGEGT in the germline V gene. This CDR3 region has 14 residues. CDR3 sequence: CASNELAGQETQYF. CDR3 DNA sequence: TGTGCCAGCAACGAACTAGCGGGGCAAGAGACCCAGTACTTC.

This clonotype was recorded many times. V and J are TRBV19 and TRBJ2-3, with D perhaps matching TRBD2 (7 bases). This CDR3 spans 17 amino acids. Germline CDR1 reads LNHDA; CDR2 reads SQIVND (reference sequence). V was cut by 11 bases and J by 4 bases, with 28 bases left in between. The CDR3 bases are TGTGCCTGCCACAGGCCGGGGGGCTGGAGGAGGGCAGATACGCAGTATTTT. It is translated as CACHRPGGWRRADTQYF.

In its sample, this clonotype was seen a few times. The gene calls are TRBV4-3 and TRBJ2-2; the match to TRBD2 covers 11 bases. Unmatched junction bases numbered 0, after V lost 0 bases and J lost 0 bases. CDR1 and CDR2 (germline): LGHNA, YSLEER. This CDR3 has 17 amino acids. CDR3 loop: CASSQELAGANTGELFF. The CDR3 nucleotides read TGCGCCAGCAGCCAAGAACTAGCGGGGGCGAACACCGGGGAGCTGTTTTTT.

This clonotype was detected many times. The rearrangement joins TRBV7-2 to TRBJ1-2; no clear D. Looked up from germline, CDR1 is SGHTA and CDR2 is FQGNSA. The V and J ends lost 5 bases and 2 bases respectively, with 9 bases between them. The CDR3 is made up of 13 amino acids. The CDR3 spells CASSLFSNYGYTF. The CDR3 coding sequence is TGTGCCAGCAGCCTTTTCTCGAACTATGGCTACACCTTC.

This clonotype occurred many times. J is TRBJ2-3 and V is TRBV12-3 or TRBV12-4; the D is unclear. The CDR3 contains 14 residues. The V gene lost 5 bases and the J gene lost 0 bases, with 9 bases spanning the gap. Here the CDR3 reads CASSPPVSTDTQYF. The DNA of the CDR3 is TGTGCCAGCAGTCCCCCGGTTAGCACAGATACGCAGTATTTT.

This clonotype occurred many times. The rearrangement links TRBV19 to TRBJ1-2; possibly TRBD1 for D (5 bases). Germline V gene lookup returns CDR1 LNHDA and CDR2 SQIVND (reference sequence). This CDR3 is 15 amino acids long. Trimming removed 4 bases at V and 3 bases at J, with 15 bases between. In DNA, the CDR3 is TGTGCCAGTAGTAGAGGGGCAAGGTCGGACTATGGCTACACCTTC. It codes for CASSRGARSDYGYTF.

In this sample, this clonotype turned up many times. This chain joins TRBV7-2 and TRBJ2-4; D is unresolved. CDR1 is SGHTA, CDR2 FQGNSA, per germline. V lost 5 bases and J lost 2, with 7 bases in between. The CDR3 is made up of 13 amino acids. The CDR3 protein is CASSPWSKNIQYF. In nucleotides, the CDR3 is TGTGCCAGCAGCCCTTGGTCCAAAAACATTCAGTACTTC.

This clonotype came up many times. The rearrangement uses TRBV7-2 and TRBJ1-6, with a weak D call TRBD1 (5 bases). V was shortened by 3 bases and J by 7 bases, with 7 bases between the two germline ends. Germline lookup yields CDR1 SGHTA and CDR2 FQGNSA. The CDR3 runs 13 residues. The CDR3, as DNA: TGTGCCAGCAGCTTCGGGGGAAATTCACCCCTCCACTTT. Protein sequence: CASSFGGNSPLHF.

This clonotype was detected many times. The chain uses TRBV28 and TRBJ1-5; 9 bases map to TRBD1. The V segment lost 1 base and the J segment 4 bases; nucleotides outside the gene matches: 14. Germline V gene sequence: CDR1 MDHEN, CDR2 SYDVKM. The CDR3 is 19 amino acids. The CDR3 region has the DNA TGTGCCAGCAGTTTATTATTAAACAGGGGGCGTATAAAAAATCAGCCCCAGCATTTT. Translated, it gives CASSLLLNRGRIKNQPQHF. The full variable domain, rest sourced from reference TRBV28 and TRBJ1-5, is DVKVTQSSRYLVKRTGEKVFLECVQDMDHENMFWYRQDPGLGLRLIYFSYDVKMKEKGDIPEGYSVSREKKERFSLILESASTNQTSMYLCASSLLLNRGRIKNQPQHFGDGTRLSIL.

The CDR3 nucleotides are TGCAGTGCAAAGGACCTCAACGTCAAAAACATTCAGTACTTC. Encoded protein: CSAKDLNVKNIQYF. The chain carries TRBV20-1 and TRBJ2-4, with D uncertain. Germline values: CDR1 DFQATT, CDR2 SNEGSKA (reference sequence). CDR3 length equals 14 residues. Trimming took 6 bases from V and 3 from J, leaving 15 bases between them.